The clone carrying this T cell receptor beta chain occurred a few times. This specimen comes from a study of T-cell memory formation after mild COVID-19. Unmatched junction bases numbered 13, after V lost 5 bases and J lost 4 bases. CDR3 length: 16 residues. Germline V gene lookup returns CDR1 SEHNR and CDR2 FQNEAQ (reference sequence). TCRdb reanalysed the 5' RACE reads using MiXCR and keeps one entry per CDR3 protein. The table has about 100,000 distinct CDR3 sequences, around 10% seen once; the top ten hold about two fifths. The sequencing sample was made of PBMCs or a T cell subset sorted from them (not recorded which). This receptor was identified in a man between 18 and 29 years old who had mild COVID-19 (a few samples of this study predate the infection). Cell type and time point are not known. This chain uses TRBV7-9 with TRBJ2-5; 7 positions agree with TRBD1. The CDR3 DNA is TGTGCCAGCAGCGGAGATTCAAGGGGGCTGGGAGAGACCCAGTACTTC. This gives the protein CASSGDSRGLGETQYF.